Following are 31 T cell receptor beta chains from one sample sequenced in a study of T cell changes during pregnancy in multiple sclerosis. Repertoires were generated with immunoSEQ multiplex PCR, while TCRdb's copy carries only in-frame clones and drops some. The sample lists 40,000 to 55,000 clones, less than 90% seen once, with roughly 0.58% in the top ten. Source: CD4+ T cells from peripheral blood mononuclear cells, taken in the first trimester of pregnancy. Receptors originate from a female donor with multiple sclerosis, enrolled in a pregnancy study.

This chain links TRBV27 with TRBJ2-5; TRBD1 matches 8 bases. CDR3 length: 13 amino acids. Germline V gene sequence: CDR1 MNHEY, CDR2 SMNVEV (reference sequence). Trimming at V came to 5 bases and at J to 11 bases, leaving 10 bases not matched to a gene. CDR3 sequence reads: CASSPRTGSTQYF. The CDR3 DNA follows: TGTGCCAGCAGTCCTCGGACAGGGAGCACGCAGTACTTC.

The rearrangement uses TRBV7-2 and TRBJ2-7; tentative D call: TRBD1 (7 bases). The CDR3 covers 14 residues. Looked up from germline, CDR1 is SGHTA and CDR2 is FQGNSA. With 4 bases removed from V and 7 bases from J, the gap between germline ends came to 17 bases. In nucleotides, the CDR3 is TGTGCCAGCAGCTCCACAGACAGGGCGGGAGAGCAGTACTTC. Translated: CASSSTDRAGEQYF.

V usage is TRBV7-2 and J usage is TRBJ1-3; a possible D gene is TRBD1 (5 bases). The CDR3 runs to 15 residues. Germline-derived CDR1 and CDR2 are SGHTA and FQGNSA. Trimming took off 2 bases at V and 0 bases at J, with 8 bases between the two ends. Here the CDR3 reads CASSLWGGSGNTIYF. The CDR3 DNA follows: TGTGCCAGCAGCTTATGGGGGGGCTCTGGAAACACCATATATTTT.

The chain recombines TRBV5-1 with TRBJ2-1; 9 nucleotides align to TRBD1. Germline V lookup: CDR1 SGHRS, CDR2 YFSETQ. This CDR3 contains 14 residues. With V trimmed by 4 bases and J by 10 bases, 9 bases remained unmatched. The CDR3 DNA is TGCGCCAGCAGCCCACGGACAGGGGAGTACGAGCAGTTCTTC. Amino acids: CASSPRTGEYEQFF.

The chain recombines TRBV7-2 with TRBJ1-2, with D perhaps matching TRBD1 (6 bases). V gave up 1 base and J gave up 8 bases, with 26 bases separating them. From germline, CDR1 is SGHTA and CDR2 FQGNSA. The CDR3 contains 18 residues. CDR3 sequence (DNA): TGTGCCAGCAGCTTAGAAACAGGGAGGGCAGGGGCTAAGGGGGGCTACACCTTC. Translation gives CASSLETGRAGAKGGYTF.

V gene TRBV4-2 combines with J gene TRBJ1-2, with D uncertain. The CDR3 spans 15 residues. Looked up from germline, CDR1 is LGHNA and CDR2 is YNFKEQ. The V and J ends lost 1 base and 14 bases respectively, with 23 bases between them. CDR3 amino acids: CASSQGFGHAGEATF. CDR3 DNA: TGTGCCAGCAGCCAAGGGTTCGGTCATGCGGGCGAGGCGACCTTC.

V usage is TRBV9 and J usage is TRBJ2-3, with D tentatively TRBD2 (6 bases). The V and J ends lost 3 bases and 2 bases respectively, with 16 bases between them. In germline, CDR1 is SGDLS, CDR2 YYNGEE. The length of the CDR3 is 16 residues. CDR3 region: CASSGSGSTNTDTQYF. The CDR3, as DNA: TGTGCCAGCAGCGGTAGCGGTAGTACGAACACAGATACGCAGTATTTT.

The chain uses TRBV7-2 and TRBJ1-5; D is ambiguous. Trimming removed 3 bases at V and 4 bases at J, with 4 bases between. Germline CDR1 is SGHTA and CDR2 is FQGNSA. The CDR3 consists of 12 residues. The CDR3 region has the DNA TGTGCCAGCAGCTTCCAGAATCAGCCCCAGCATTTT. It codes for CASSFQNQPQHF.

The chain employs TRBV19 and TRBJ2-7, with 8 bases matching TRBD1. The CDR3 length is 14 residues. J was trimmed by 5 bases and V by 6 bases; bases with no gene match: 9. Looked up from germline, CDR1 is LNHDA and CDR2 is SQIVND (reference sequence). This CDR3 is CASSSWDRLDEQYF. The CDR3 DNA reads as TGTGCCAGTAGCAGCTGGGACAGGCTGGACGAGCAGTACTTC.

The rearrangement uses TRBV11-2 and TRBJ2-1; a weak D match, TRBD1 (5 bases). The CDR3 totals 18 residues. Germline V lookup: CDR1 SGHAT, CDR2 FQNNGV. V lost 5 bases, J lost 5 bases, and 25 bases lay in between. The CDR3 DNA reads as TGTGCCAGCAGCAGATACGCAGGGCCTACCGTGGTAGACAATGAGCAGTTCTTC. Its translation is CASSRYAGPTVVDNEQFF.

The table lists this clone with a few counts. The genes are TRBV7-9 and TRBJ2-7, with 9 bases matching TRBD2. Trimming at V came to 1 base and at J to 2 bases, leaving 12 bases not matched to a gene. The V gene's germline CDR1 is SEHNR and CDR2 FQNEAQ (reference sequence). The CDR3 sequence is 18 residues long. The CDR3 protein is CASSLDLFVGLATYEQYF. As DNA, the CDR3 is TGTGCCAGCAGCTTAGATCTGTTTGTCGGACTAGCGACCTACGAGCAGTACTTC.

V is TRBV18 and J is TRBJ1-1, with D possibly being TRBD1 (6 bases). The germline V gene encodes CDR1 KGHSH and CDR2 LQKENI. This CDR3 spans 16 amino acids. V shed 2 bases and J shed 4 bases, with 17 bases lying between them. CDR3 DNA sequence: TGTGCCAGCTCACCAGGTGTCAGGGGTTCCGGCACTGAAGCTTTCTTT. Translating it yields CASSPGVRGSGTEAFF.

The CDR3 DNA sequence: TGTGCCAGCAGGGGGGACAGGGGGCAGACCTACGAGCAGTACTTC. Amino acids: CASRGDRGQTYEQYF. J is TRBJ2-7 and V is TRBV5-5; TRBD1 aligns across 12 bases. V lost 5 bases to trimming and J lost 2 bases; unmatched junction nucleotides: 5. The V gene's germline CDR1 is SGHKS and CDR2 YYEKEE (reference sequence). CDR3 length: 15 residues. Variable domain in full (rest from reference TRBV5-5 and TRBJ2-7): DAGVTQSPTHLIKTRGQQVTLRCSPISGHKSVSWYQQVLGQGPQFIFQYYEKEERGRGNFPDRFSARQFPNYSSELNVNALLLGDSALYLCASRGDRGQTYEQYFGPGTRLTVT.

The chain couples TRBV7-2 to TRBJ2-1; 10 nucleotides agree with TRBD1. The CDR3 consists of 16 residues. CDR1 and CDR2 (germline): SGHTA, FQGNSA. V trimming: 5 bases; J trimming: 5 bases; junction bases outside the gene matches: 9. CDR3 residues: CASSPTTGGLDNEQFF. CDR3 sequence (DNA): TGTGCCAGCAGCCCCACGACAGGGGGCTTAGACAATGAGCAGTTCTTC.

The table lists this clone with a count of one. The chain joins TRBV27 to TRBJ2-5, with 7 bases matching TRBD2. This CDR3 has 17 amino acids. The junction had 16 bases not matched to a gene; V was cut back by 5 bases and J by 4 bases. Germline CDR1 MNHEY, CDR2 SMNVEV (reference sequence). The CDR3 DNA reads as TGTGCCAGCAGTGCTTGGGGAGGGTTAAGAGGTGGAGAGACCCAGTACTTC. This encodes CASSAWGGLRGGETQYF.

V usage is TRBV27 and J usage is TRBJ2-7, with D maybe TRBD1 (6 bases). Looked up from germline, CDR1 is MNHEY and CDR2 is SMNVEV (reference sequence). This CDR3 contains 12 residues. Between the trimmed V and J ends, which lost 5 bases and 6 bases, there was a span of 11 bases. CDR3 sequence: CASSPPRGEQYF. Written as DNA, the CDR3 is TGTGCCAGCAGTCCCCCCAGGGGCGAGCAGTACTTC.

Here the CDR3 reads CASRPDRGAGTEAFF. The CDR3 coding sequence is TGTGCCAGCAGACCCGACAGGGGCGCTGGTACTGAAGCTTTCTTT. This rearrangement joins TRBV6-5 to TRBJ1-1; TRBD1 aligns across 8 bases. The V and J ends lost 6 bases and 5 bases, in that order; junction bases with no gene match: 11. The CDR3 sequence is 15 residues long. CDR1 and CDR2 from the germline V gene are MNHEY and SVGAGI.

The CDR3 loop reads CASSLSRESGYEQYF. The CDR3 region has the DNA TGTGCCAGCTCACTCTCCCGGGAGTCAGGCTACGAGCAGTACTTC. The chain has TRBV18 and TRBJ2-7, with D maybe TRBD2 (6 bases). The CDR3 has 15 residues. The V end lost 4 bases, the J end lost 3 bases, and 16 bases lay between the germline ends. Germline CDR1 and CDR2: KGHSH and LQKENI.

This chain uses TRBV7-2 with TRBJ2-1; 8 positions agree with TRBD1. The germline gives CDR1 SGHTA, CDR2 FQGNSA. The CDR3 is 15 residues long. V was pared by 1 base and J by 7 bases, with 6 bases of the junction left unmatched. The DNA for the CDR3 is TGTGCCAGCAGCTTAGAAGGACAGGGTTGGAATGAGCAGTTCTTC. This encodes CASSLEGQGWNEQFF.

This rearrangement joins TRBV7-2 to TRBJ2-2; D remains unclear. From germline, CDR1 is SGHTA and CDR2 FQGNSA. The V and J ends lost 2 bases and 1 base respectively, with 5 bases between them. The CDR3 loop spans 14 amino acids. DNA for the CDR3: TGTGCCAGCAGCTTACGAGGGAACACCGGGGAGCTGTTTTTT. Protein: CASSLRGNTGELFF.

The V call is TRBV28, the J call TRBJ2-2, with 7 bases matching TRBD1. Germline CDR1 reads MDHEN; CDR2 reads SYDVKM. CDR3 length: 15 residues. The J segment lost 6 bases and the V segment lost 4 bases, leaving 8 bases of the junction unmatched. The CDR3 DNA reads as TGTGCCAGCAGTTACGACAGGGTAGGGGCCGGGGAGCTGTTTTTT. Translated, it gives CASSYDRVGAGELFF.

The gene calls are TRBV2 and TRBJ1-2; 7 bases match TRBD1. V trimming: 10 bases; J trimming: 3 bases; junction bases outside the gene matches: 5. CDR3 length: 12 amino acids. The germline gives CDR1 SNHLY, CDR2 FYNNEI. The CDR3 is CAISQGDYGYTF. The CDR3 DNA reads TGTGCCATCTCGCAGGGGGACTATGGCTACACCTTC.

The V gene is TRBV7-2, the J gene TRBJ1-3; 10 nucleotides agree with TRBD1. The CDR3 spans 18 residues. CDR1 SGHTA and CDR2 FQGNSA come from the germline V gene. The junction had 12 bases not matched to a gene; V was cut back by 4 bases and J by 3 bases. CDR3 protein: CASSYPTLTGGFGNTIYF. The DNA for the CDR3 is TGTGCCAGCAGCTACCCGACTTTGACAGGGGGCTTTGGAAACACCATATATTTT. Full variable domain (outside the CDR3, taken from reference TRBV7-2 and TRBJ1-3): GAGVSQSPSNKVTEKGKDVELRCDPISGHTALYWYRQSLGQGLEFLIYFQGNSAPDKSGLPSDRFSAERTGGSVSTLTIQRTQQEDSAVYLCASSYPTLTGGFGNTIYFGEGSWLTVV.

The rearrangement links TRBV12-5 to TRBJ2-1, with 10 bases identical to TRBD2. V dropped 5 bases and J dropped 0; count of bases not matched to a gene: 16. Germline lookup yields CDR1 LGHNT and CDR2 FRNRAP. This CDR3 comprises 20 residues. Written as DNA, the CDR3 is TGTGCTAGTGGTCCGCCTCTGGGGAGCGGGAGGGCCCCCTCCTACAATGAGCAGTTCTTC. Its translation: CASGPPLGSGRAPSYNEQFF.

The chain links TRBV5-4 to TRBJ2-7; unclear D gene. V lost 0 bases, J lost 5 bases, and 9 bases lay in between. Germline CDR1 is SGHNT and CDR2 is YYREEE (reference sequence). This CDR3 has 13 residues. CDR3: CASSLALRNEQYF. CDR3 DNA sequence: TGTGCCAGCAGCTTGGCTCTGAGGAACGAGCAGTACTTC. Complete variable domain (other parts from reference TRBV5-4 and TRBJ2-7): ETGVTQSPTHLIKTRGQQVTLRCSSQSGHNTVSWYQQALGQGPQFIFQYYREEENGRGNFPPRFSGLQFPNYSSELNVNALELDDSALYLCASSLALRNEQYFGPGTRLTVT.

The rearrangement uses TRBV13 and TRBJ2-7, with D possibly being TRBD2 (5 bases). The CDR3 runs to 13 residues. Germline loops: CDR1 PRHDT, CDR2 FYEKMQ (reference sequence). The V end was cut by 3 bases, the J end by 6 bases, with 12 bases between. The CDR3 coding sequence is TGTGCCAGCAGCTTCGGGAAGGCAGGCGAGCAGTACTTC. Translating gives CASSFGKAGEQYF.

V and J are TRBV7-2 and TRBJ2-2; maybe TRBD2 (5 bases). The V gene lost 8 bases and the J gene lost 7 bases, with 17 bases spanning the gap. This CDR3 spans 14 amino acids. Germline V gene lookup returns CDR1 SGHTA and CDR2 FQGNSA. The CDR3 spells CASPPGGYGGELFF. CDR3 coding DNA: TGTGCCAGCCCACCGGGCGGGTATGGCGGGGAGCTGTTTTTT.

The chain has TRBV29-1 and TRBJ2-7; maybe TRBD2 (6 bases). The CDR3 consists of 13 residues. The V gene lost 5 bases and the J gene lost 2 bases, with 13 bases spanning the gap. The germline V gene has CDR1 SQVTM and CDR2 ANQGSEA. In DNA, the CDR3 is TGCAGCGTTCAAAGACTAGGTCCCTACGAGCAGTACTTC. Amino acids: CSVQRLGPYEQYF.

This clone was found a few times. The rearrangement uses TRBV7-2 and TRBJ2-1, with TRBD1 matching over 9 bases. CDR1 is SGHTA, CDR2 FQGNSA, per germline. This CDR3 contains 14 residues. The trim removed 5 bases at V and 9 bases at J, leaving 8 bases unmatched. In DNA form, the CDR3 reads TGTGCCAGCAGCGAACAGGGGGCGCAGGGTGAGCAGTTCTTC. As protein: CASSEQGAQGEQFF.

This rearrangement joins TRBV5-1 to TRBJ2-1, with 9 bases aligning to TRBD2. The germline CDR1 and CDR2 sequences are SGHRS and YFSETQ. The V and J ends lost 4 bases and 9 bases, in that order; junction bases with no gene match: 17. This CDR3 comprises 17 residues. The CDR3 DNA reads TGCGCCAGCAGCCTCTCCTCACTAGCGGGCCCTCAAGCTGAGCAGTTCTTC. Translating gives CASSLSSLAGPQAEQFF.

This clone was counted a few times. The chain is built from TRBV5-1 and TRBJ1-1; TRBD1 matches at 8 bases. The CDR3 spans 16 residues. J gave up 3 bases and V 0 bases, and 7 bases lay outside the gene matches. CDR1 is SGHRS, CDR2 YFSETQ, per germline. DNA for the CDR3: TGCGCCAGCAGCTTGGAACTCAGGGGGCCGGACACTGAAGCTTTCTTT. Residues: CASSLELRGPDTEAFF. Together with reference TRBV5-1 and TRBJ1-1, the CDR3 gives the full variable domain: KAGVTQTPRYLIKTRGQQVTLSCSPISGHRSVSWYQQTPGQGLQFLFEYFSETQRNKGNFPGRFSGRQFSNSRSEMNVSTLELGDSALYLCASSLELRGPDTEAFFGQGTRLTVV.